The 15 T cell receptor beta chains in this list originate from one sample, sequenced in a study of regulatory T cells in long-lasting Graves disease (dated by TCRdb to the early 2020s). To prepare the library, multiplex PCR was applied. Instrument on record: Illumina HiSeq 4000. To build TCR beta libraries, CDR3 regions were amplified by Arm-PCR using iRepertoire HTBI primers. TCRdb trimmed the raw reads at Q25, called clones with MiXCR and kept productive beta chains. Rows merge per CDR3 protein into single entries with the most common DNA and genes. This sample gives roughly 350,000 distinct CDR3 sequences in total; around 15% of them show up just once. The ten top clones hold around 20% of the sample. In light of the paper, this sample's time point label describes: newly diagnosed GD, antithyroid drugs for less than 3 months. For both TCR sequencing and RNA sequencing, RNA was extracted from PBMCs using TRIzol.

These data were likewise used in another study, on T cells in Graves' hyperthyroidism and ophthalmopathy.

Sample: peripheral blood mononuclear cells (PBMCs), taken at new diagnosis, from a patient treated with antithyroid drugs. The origin of the receptors is a woman under 30 with Graves disease. Donor details come from another sample of the same person, matched by shared clones.

This clonotype has a count of ten or more. This sequence joins TRBV2 and TRBJ2-5; D remains unclear. Germline-derived CDR1 and CDR2 are SNHLY and FYNNEI. The CDR3 length is 13 residues. V was trimmed by 6 bases and J by 5 bases, leaving 13 bases between them. CDR3 nucleotide sequence: TGTGCCAGCAGCACCTACGGTACGGAGACCCAGTACTTC. Residues: CASSTYGTETQYF.

This clonotype appeared many times. V and J are TRBV2 and TRBJ2-6; D gene uncertain. Germline CDR1 reads SNHLY; CDR2 reads FYNNEI. The CDR3 length is 16 residues. The germline V and J ends were trimmed by 1 base and 2 bases, with 9 bases remaining between them. CDR3 DNA: TGTGCCAGCAGTGAAGGGATGATTGCTGGGGCCAACGTCCTGACTTTC. This codes for CASSEGMIAGANVLTF.

This clonotype was observed at least ten times. Given a much more abundant clone one base away, this may be a read error. The rearrangement uses TRBV7-8 and TRBJ2-7; D not resolved. Germline lookup yields CDR1 SGHVS and CDR2 FQNEAQ. V was pared by 5 bases and J by 6 bases, with 14 bases between. The CDR3 covers 13 residues. Here the CDR3 reads CASSLRFRAEQYF. The CDR3 nucleotides read TGTGCCAGCAGCCTGAGGTTTCGGGCCGAGCAGTACTTC.

CDR3 bases: TGTGCCAGCAACTCCCTAGGGGCCGGGACAGGGTCAAATGAGCAGTTCTTC. It specifies CASNSLGAGTGSNEQFF. This rearrangement joins TRBV2 to TRBJ2-1; 9 bases agree with TRBD1. This CDR3 spans 17 amino acids. Germline values: CDR1 SNHLY, CDR2 FYNNEI. V was pared by 7 bases and J by 7 bases, with 17 bases of the junction left unmatched.

Many counts were recorded for this clonotype. The CDR3 bases are TGTGCCAGCAGCTTTCAGGGAGCCGGAAACACCATATATTTT. Translating gives CASSFQGAGNTIYF. This chain joins TRBV3-1 and TRBJ1-3, with D possibly being TRBD1 (5 bases). Trimming removed 5 bases from V and 4 bases from J, with 12 bases in between. The CDR3 runs 14 residues. CDR1 is LGHDT and CDR2 is YNNKEL in the germline V gene (reference sequence).

This clonotype was observed at least ten times. V and J are TRBV11-2 and TRBJ2-7; TRBD1 matches at 8 bases. Germline CDR1 reads SGHAT; CDR2 reads FQNNGV. The V segment lost 3 bases and the J segment 5 bases; nucleotides outside the gene matches: 6. The CDR3 is made up of 14 amino acids. The CDR3 protein is CASSLRTGSDEQYF. In nucleotides, the CDR3 is TGTGCCAGCAGCTTGAGGACAGGGTCTGACGAGCAGTACTTC.

The chain has TRBV28 and TRBJ1-3; D unresolved. CDR3 size: 14 residues. The germline gives CDR1 MDHEN, CDR2 SYDVKM. The V and J ends lost 6 bases and 0 bases respectively, with 9 bases between them. The CDR3 sequence: CASSGPDSGNTIYF. CDR3 DNA sequence: TGTGCCAGCAGCGGTCCCGACTCTGGAAACACCATATATTTT.

This clonotype turned up a few times. This chain links TRBV7-9 with TRBJ2-2; no clear D. CDR3 size: 13 residues. With 1 base removed from V and 10 bases from J, the gap between germline ends came to 10 bases. Germline assignment: CDR1 SEHNR and CDR2 FQNEAQ (reference sequence). Here the CDR3 DNA reads TGTGCCAGCAGCTTAGAAGGGTCAGAGGAGCTGTTTTTT. Translated, it gives CASSLEGSEELFF. Looking up the rest from reference TRBV7-9 and TRBJ2-2 gives the full variable domain: DTGVSQNPRHKITKRGQNVTFRCDPISEHNRLYWYRQTLGQGPEFLTYFQNEAQLEKSRLLSDRFSAERPKGSFSTLEIQRTEQGDSAMYLCASSLEGSEELFFGEGSRLTVL.

This clonotype was seen many times. The gene calls are TRBV27 and TRBJ2-5, with TRBD1 matching 8 bases. There are 17 residues in the CDR3. Trimming cost V 3 bases and J 4 bases; bases outside gene matches: 13. Germline CDR1 and CDR2: MNHEY and SMNVEV (reference sequence). Written as DNA, the CDR3 is TGTGCCAGCAGTTTTTACCCGCCCCGAACAGGGGGAGAGACCCAGTACTTC. This sequence encodes CASSFYPPRTGGETQYF.

This clonotype was counted many times. The chain is built from TRBV5-1 and TRBJ2-7; D is tentatively TRBD1 or TRBD2 (5 bases each). The CDR3 runs to 17 residues. Trimming took 1 base from V and 2 from J, leaving 19 bases between them. Germline lookup yields CDR1 SGHRS and CDR2 YFSETQ. As DNA, the CDR3 is TGCGCCAGCAGCTTGAATATTGGGGGTATTTCAACCTACGAGCAGTACTTC. Its protein product is CASSLNIGGISTYEQYF.

In this sample, this clonotype turned up many times. The V gene is TRBV28, the J gene TRBJ1-2; D is unclear. V gave up 4 bases and J gave up 5 bases, with 23 bases separating them. Germline V gene lookup returns CDR1 MDHEN and CDR2 SYDVKM. The CDR3 sequence is 17 residues long. The CDR3 coding sequence is TGTGCCAGCAGTTATTGGCAGCCGACTAAATTTTCATATGGCTACACCTTC. Its protein product is CASSYWQPTKFSYGYTF.

There are many counts of this clonotype. V gene TRBV28 combines with J gene TRBJ2-5; 11 bases map to TRBD2. The germline V gene encodes CDR1 MDHEN and CDR2 SYDVKM. CDR3 size: 15 residues. V lost 5 bases to trimming and J lost 4 bases; unmatched junction nucleotides: 6. In DNA form, the CDR3 reads TGTGCCAGCAGTCGTCAACTAGCGGGAGTAGAGACCCAGTACTTC. Its protein is CASSRQLAGVETQYF.

In its sample, this clonotype was seen a few times. This chain uses TRBV20-1 with TRBJ2-1; the match to TRBD2 covers 14 bases. Germline CDR1 reads DFQATT; CDR2 reads SNEGSKA (reference sequence). The CDR3 sequence is 18 residues long. Germline trimming cut 7 bases from V and 6 bases from J; bases unmatched to any gene: 17. The CDR3 bases are TGCAGTGTCTACTTAGGACTAGCGGGAGGAAAGGCTGTCAATGAGCAGTTCTTC. It encodes CSVYLGLAGGKAVNEQFF.

This clonotype was counted ten times or more. The J gene is TRBJ1-6, the V gene TRBV3-1; D is undetermined. The CDR3 runs 14 residues. CDR1 is LGHDT and CDR2 is YNNKEL in the germline V gene (reference sequence). Trimming pared 2 bases from V and 10 bases from J, leaving 12 bases between. The CDR3 loop is CASSQRTSRSPLHF. The CDR3 DNA follows: TGTGCCAGCAGCCAACGTACCTCAAGATCACCCCTCCACTTT.

J is TRBJ2-1 and V is TRBV12-5; TRBD2 might be the D (6 bases). Trimming pared 1 base from V and 8 bases from J, leaving 27 bases between. CDR3 length: 19 residues. Per the germline V gene, CDR1 is LGHNT and CDR2 is FRNRAP. CDR3 DNA sequence: TGTGCTAGTGGTTTGGCCACGCTTGTAGGCGGAGGGGTTTTCGATGAGCAGTTCTTC. It yields the protein CASGLATLVGGGVFDEQFF. Full variable domain (outside the CDR3, taken from reference TRBV12-5 and TRBJ2-1): DARVTQTPRHKVTEMGQEVTMRCQPILGHNTVFWYRQTMMQGLELLAYFRNRAPLDDSGMPKDRFSAEMPDATLATLKIQPSEPRDSAVYFCASGLATLVGGGVFDEQFFGPGTRLTVL.